The rows below give T cell receptor beta chains drawn from one sample of a study of Graves' ophthalmopathy and Graves' hyperthyroidism. TCRdb re-derived calls from the multiplex PCR reads in MiXCR, one entry per CDR3 protein. The sample contains about 740,000 distinct CDR3 sequences, roughly 40% of which appear only once. Material for sequencing was peripheral blood. All receptors come from an adult man with Graves' ophthalmopathy. Each CDR3 is given with its conserved first and last residue. A D gene is named only where the DNA matches it firmly. Size is omitted from some rows. Given values are once, few, many or a class for expanded clones.

NA TRBJ1-1 many TRBV7-9 TGTGCCAGCAGCTCCGCTGAAGCTTTCTTT CASSSAEAFF
NA TRBJ2-2 NA TRBV7-9 TGTGCCAGCAGCTTATTCCCACTGGAGCCCAACACCGGGGAGCTGTTTTTT CASSLFPLEPNTGELFF
NA TRBJ1-1 NA TRBV15 TGTGCCAGCAGCTATCCCGCAGGAGATTTCGCCACTGAAGCTTTCTTT CASSYPAGDFATEAFF
NA TRBJ1-1 NA TRBV5-4 TGTGCCAGCAGCAAGGCAGAGGGGGGGCGGACTGAAGCTTTCTTT CASSKAEGGRTEAFF
NA TRBJ1-2 many TRBV7-2 TGTGCCAGCAGCTACCGGACGGGAACTAACTATGGCTACACCTTC CASSYRTGTNYGYTF
NA TRBJ1-3 NA TRBV29-1 TGCAGCGTTGTCACAGGGACAAACACCATATATTTT CSVVTGTNTIYF
TRBD1 TRBJ2-7 NA TRBV12-3/TRBV12-4 TGTGCCAGCAGTGCGGCAGGGGGCCCGGCGAATGGGCAGTACTTC CASSAAGGPANGQYF
NA TRBJ1-1 many TRBV2 TGTGCCAGCGGGAACGATCACACTGAAGCTTTCTTT CASGNDHTEAFF
TRBD1 TRBJ1-4 many TRBV7-2 TGTGCCAGCAGCTTAGTCCGGACAGGGTGGGAAAAACTGTTTTTT CASSLVRTGWEKLFF
NA TRBJ1-3 many TRBV29-1 TGCAGCGCGACCCCGGACAGTTCTGGAAACACCATATATTTT CSATPDSSGNTIYF
NA TRBJ2-7 NA TRBV12-3/TRBV12-4 TGTGCCAGCAGTTGGGGGGTTCAGTACGGGCAGTACTTC CASSWGVQYGQYF
NA TRBJ2-7 NA TRBV5-1 TGCGCCAGCAGCTTAAAACAGGACAGCTCCTACGAGCAGTACTTC CASSLKQDSSYEQYF
NA TRBJ2-5 NA TRBV24-1 TGTGCCACCAGTGACCCGACACCCTTTCAAGAGACCCAGTACTTC CATSDPTPFQETQYF
TRBD1 TRBJ1-5 NA TRBV24-1 TGTGCCTCCCCGGCCAGGGGGGGTCAGCCCCAGCATTTT CASPARGGQPQHF
TRBD2 TRBJ2-5 NA TRBV12-3/TRBV12-4 TGTGCCAGCAGTTATAGCGGGGGGACCGGTGGGGCCCAGTACTTC CASSYSGGTGGAQYF
NA TRBJ1-1 few TRBV20-1 TGCAGTGCTCCTCGACAGTCTCGCGAAGCTTTCTTT CSAPRQSREAFF
TRBD2 TRBJ2-7 NA TRBV4-3 TGCGCCAGCAGCCCGACTAGCTTTACGTACTACGAGCAGTACTTC CASSPTSFTYYEQYF
TRBD1 TRBJ2-7 NA TRBV4-1 TGCGCCAGCAGCGGACCCGGGACAGGGTTTTACGAGCAGTACTTC CASSGPGTGFYEQYF
NA TRBJ1-2 many TRBV12-3/TRBV12-4 TGTGCCAGCAGTTTGGCAGGGTTTGGCTACACCTTC CASSLAGFGYTF
NA TRBJ2-5 few TRBV5-4 TGTGCCAGCAGCCCCGTCGGACCCGGGGAGACCCAGTACTTC CASSPVGPGETQYF
TRBD1 TRBJ1-6 few TRBV10-3 TGTGCCAGCAGCCGCAGGGGGCATTATAATTCACCCCTCCACTTT CASSRRGHYNSPLHF
NA TRBJ2-7 NA TRBV20-1 TGCAGTGCTGGAGATGGGGAGGCCTTCTCCTACGAGCAGTACTTC CSAGDGEAFSYEQYF
NA TRBJ1-5 many TRBV10-3 TGTGCCATAGGACGGGACATTAGTAGCAATCAGCCCCAGCATTTT CAIGRDISSNQPQHF
TRBD2 TRBJ2-2 NA TRBV20-1 TGCAGTGCCTCCACTAGCGGGAGGATGGCCGGGGAGCTGTTTTTT CSASTSGRMAGELFF
NA TRBJ2-7 NA TRBV2 TGTGCCAGCAGTTACTCGAGGGGTGTAGGGGGTGAGCAGTACTTC CASSYSRGVGGEQYF
NA TRBJ1-1 NA TRBV9 TGTGCCAGCAGCCCGCCGGGGACCTTTGAAGCTTTCTTT CASSPPGTFEAFF
TRBD1 TRBJ1-1 NA TRBV20-1 TGCAGTGCTAGAAGAGACAGGGGGCAGGATACTGAAGCTTTCTTT CSARRDRGQDTEAFF
NA TRBJ1-5 NA TRBV10-3 TGTGCCAGCAGTTACGGGGCTAGCAATCAGCCCCAGCATTTT CASSYGASNQPQHF
NA TRBJ2-2 few TRBV25-1 TGTGCCAGCGGCGAGACCGGGGAGCTGTTTTTT CASGETGELFF
TRBD1 TRBJ1-4 few TRBV10-3 TGTGCCACCGCCGAAACTACAGGGGGCTATGAAAAACTGTTTTTT CATAETTGGYEKLFF
TRBD2 TRBJ2-7 NA TRBV20-1 TGCAGTGTGGGGACGAGCGGGAGTATGTACGAGCAGTACTTC CSVGTSGSMYEQYF
NA TRBJ1-2 many TRBV5-8 TGTGCCAGTAAGGGGCACTATGGCTACACCTTC CASKGHYGYTF
NA TRBJ1-5 many TRBV6-6 TGTGCCAGCAGTTACTTGGGCGATCAGCCCCAGCATTTT CASSYLGDQPQHF
TRBD1 TRBJ1-6 few TRBV25-1 TGTGCCAGCAAAGGACAGGGGGCCGATAATTCACCCCTCCACTTT CASKGQGADNSPLHF
TRBD2 TRBJ2-7 NA TRBV29-1 TGCAGCGCCTCAGTTAGACCGGGACTAGCGGGAAACCTCAGGGAGTACGAGCAGTACTTC CSASVRPGLAGNLREYEQYF
TRBD1 TRBJ1-5 NA TRBV12-3/TRBV12-4 TGTGCCAGCCCACCCCGACAGGGTCAGCCCCAGCATTTT CASPPRQGQPQHF
NA TRBJ1-1 many TRBV7-8 TGTGCCAGCAGCTTAGTGCCGATGAACACTGAAGCTTTCTTT CASSLVPMNTEAFF
TRBD1 TRBJ1-3 NA TRBV29-1 TGCAGCGCCGAGACAGGGAGCTCTGGAAACACCATATATTTT CSAETGSSGNTIYF
NA TRBJ1-5 NA TRBV7-8 TGCGCCAGCAGCCAATCTATCGGGGTCAATCAGCCCCAGCATTTT CASSQSIGVNQPQHF
NA TRBJ2-5 NA TRBV7-9 TGTGCCAGCAGCTTAGAGCATCAAGAGACCCAGTACTTC CASSLEHQETQYF
TRBD1 TRBJ2-6 many TRBV15 TGTGCCACCAGCAGAGATCACGGGCAACCGGGACAGGGGCCGGGGGCCAACGTCCTGACTTTC CATSRDHGQPGQGPGANVLTF
TRBD2 TRBJ2-5 NA TRBV2 TGTGCCAGCATCAAAAGACTAGCGGGGGGAGAGACCCAGTACTTC CASIKRLAGGETQYF
NA TRBJ2-7 NA TRBV29-1 TGCAGCGTGGGGACAAGGCGGGTTGGCAGCTACGAGCAGTACTTC CSVGTRRVGSYEQYF
TRBD1 TRBJ1-4 once TRBV7-2 TGTGCCAGCAGCGGGGACAGGGCTGAAAAACTGTTTTTT CASSGDRAEKLFF
NA TRBJ1-1 NA TRBV7-6 TGTGCCAGCAGCCGAGGGGTGGGGGCTGAAGCTTTCTTT CASSRGVGAEAFF
TRBD1 TRBJ2-7 many TRBV2 TGTGCCAGCAGGGGGGACAGGGATCTCAGCGAGCAGTACTTC CASRGDRDLSEQYF
TRBD2 TRBJ2-7 NA TRBV20-1 TGCAGTGCTAGAGAAGGAATAGGGGCGGGAGCCGAGCAGTACTTC CSAREGIGAGAEQYF
TRBD1 TRBJ2-5 once TRBV10-2 TGCGCCAGCAGTGAGGCAGGGGGCATACAGCCCCAGTACTTC CASSEAGGIQPQYF
TRBD2 TRBJ2-7 NA TRBV7-8 TGTGCCAGCAGCCTCGGGAGGATTTATGGCGAGCAGTACTTC CASSLGRIYGEQYF
NA TRBJ1-1 many TRBV7-2 TGTGCCAGCAGCAACGGAGGGAACACTGAAGCTTTCTTT CASSNGGNTEAFF
NA TRBJ1-2 NA TRBV14 TGTGCCAGCAGCCCGACAGTTAACTATGACTACACCTTC CASSPTVNYDYTF
TRBD2 TRBJ2-7 NA TRBV10-3 TGTGCCAGCAGTGAATGGGAGGGCGACGAGCAGTACTTC CASSEWEGDEQYF
NA TRBJ1-2 few TRBV7-9 TGTGCCAGCAGGGGAGTTGGAGGACACGAAGGGTATGGCTACACCTTC CASRGVGGHEGYGYTF
NA TRBJ2-7 NA TRBV20-1 TGCAGTGCCACGGACCCCCGGGGGGAGCAGTACTTC CSATDPRGEQYF
NA TRBJ1-1 NA TRBV29-1 TGCAGCGTTGTTGGCTGGGGCACTGAAGCTTTCTTT CSVVGWGTEAFF
NA TRBJ2-7 NA TRBV5-1 TGCGCCAGCAGCGCGGGCGGGATTCTGATTGGGGAGCAGTACTTC CASSAGGILIGEQYF